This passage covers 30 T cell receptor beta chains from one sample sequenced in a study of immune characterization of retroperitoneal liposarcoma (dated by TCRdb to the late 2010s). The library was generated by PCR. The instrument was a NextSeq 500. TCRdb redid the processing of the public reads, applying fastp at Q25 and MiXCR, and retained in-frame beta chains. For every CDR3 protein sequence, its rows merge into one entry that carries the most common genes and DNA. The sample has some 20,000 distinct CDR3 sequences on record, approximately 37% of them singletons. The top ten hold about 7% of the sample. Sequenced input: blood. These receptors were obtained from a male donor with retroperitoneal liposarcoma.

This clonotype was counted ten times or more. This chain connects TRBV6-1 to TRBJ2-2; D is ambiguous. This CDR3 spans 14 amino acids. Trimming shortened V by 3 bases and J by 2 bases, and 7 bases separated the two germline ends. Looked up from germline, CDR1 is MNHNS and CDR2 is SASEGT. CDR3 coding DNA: TGTGCCAGCAGTGAGGTACAAAACACCGGGGAGCTGTTTTTT. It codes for CASSEVQNTGELFF.

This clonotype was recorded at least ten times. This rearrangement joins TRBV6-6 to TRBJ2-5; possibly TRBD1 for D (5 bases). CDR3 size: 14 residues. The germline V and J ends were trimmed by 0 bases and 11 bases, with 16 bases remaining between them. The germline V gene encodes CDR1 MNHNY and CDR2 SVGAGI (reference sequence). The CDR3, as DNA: TGTGCCAGCAGTTACTCGACAGTTAGCTTTGAGCAGTACTTC. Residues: CASSYSTVSFEQYF.

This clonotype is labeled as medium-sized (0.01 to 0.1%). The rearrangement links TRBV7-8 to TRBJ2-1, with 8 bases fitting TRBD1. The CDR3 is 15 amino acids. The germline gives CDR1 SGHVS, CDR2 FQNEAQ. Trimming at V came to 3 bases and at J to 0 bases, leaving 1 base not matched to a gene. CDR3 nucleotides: TGTGCCAGCAGCTTGACAGGGGCCTCCTACAATGAGCAGTTCTTC. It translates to CASSLTGASYNEQFF.

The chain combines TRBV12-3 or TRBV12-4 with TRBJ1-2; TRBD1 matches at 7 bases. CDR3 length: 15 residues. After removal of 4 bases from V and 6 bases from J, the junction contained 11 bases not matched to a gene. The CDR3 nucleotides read TGTGCCAGCAGTTACAGTGACAGGGATGGAAATGGCTACACCTTC. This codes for CASSYSDRDGNGYTF.

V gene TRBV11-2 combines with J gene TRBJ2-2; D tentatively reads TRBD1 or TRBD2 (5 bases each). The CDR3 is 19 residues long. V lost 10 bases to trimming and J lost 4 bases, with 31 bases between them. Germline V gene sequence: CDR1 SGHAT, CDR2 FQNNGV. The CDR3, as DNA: TGTGCCACCTCCACACCATGGGACCAAGGGGATCGAAGCACCGGGGAGCTGTTTTTT. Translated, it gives CATSTPWDQGDRSTGELFF. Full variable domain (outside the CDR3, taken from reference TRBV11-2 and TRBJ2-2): EAGVAQSPRYKIIEKRQSVAFWCNPISGHATLYWYQQILGQGPKLLIQFQNNGVVDDSQLPKDRFSAERLKGVDSTLKIQPAKLEDSAVYLCATSTPWDQGDRSTGELFFGEGSRLTVL.

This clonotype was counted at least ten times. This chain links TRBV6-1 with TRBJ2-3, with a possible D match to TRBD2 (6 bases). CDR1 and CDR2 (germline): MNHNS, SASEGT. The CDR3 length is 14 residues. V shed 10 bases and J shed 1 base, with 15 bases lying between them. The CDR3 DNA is TGTGCCACCAGACCGGGACTGGGCACAGATACGCAGTATTTT. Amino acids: CATRPGLGTDTQYF.

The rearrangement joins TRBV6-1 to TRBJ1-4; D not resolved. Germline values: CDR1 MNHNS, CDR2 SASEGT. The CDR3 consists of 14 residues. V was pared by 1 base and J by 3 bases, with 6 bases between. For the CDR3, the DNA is TGTGCCAGCAGTGAAGTCACAGCTAATGAAAAACTGTTTTTT. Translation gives CASSEVTANEKLFF.

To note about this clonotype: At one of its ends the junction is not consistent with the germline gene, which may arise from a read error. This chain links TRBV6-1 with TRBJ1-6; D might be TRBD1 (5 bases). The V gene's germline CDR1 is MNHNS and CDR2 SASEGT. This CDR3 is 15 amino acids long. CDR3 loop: CASISTGGLEDEQYF. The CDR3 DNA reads TGTGCCAGCATTAGTACGGGGGGGTTAGAGGACGAGCAGTACTTT.

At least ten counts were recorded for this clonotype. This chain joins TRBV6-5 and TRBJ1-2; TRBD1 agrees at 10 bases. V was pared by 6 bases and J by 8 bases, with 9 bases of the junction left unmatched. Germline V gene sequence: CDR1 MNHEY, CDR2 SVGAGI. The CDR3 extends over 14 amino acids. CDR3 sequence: CASSLDRGRGGYTF. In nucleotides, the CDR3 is TGTGCCAGCAGCCTGGACAGGGGGAGGGGAGGCTACACCTTC.

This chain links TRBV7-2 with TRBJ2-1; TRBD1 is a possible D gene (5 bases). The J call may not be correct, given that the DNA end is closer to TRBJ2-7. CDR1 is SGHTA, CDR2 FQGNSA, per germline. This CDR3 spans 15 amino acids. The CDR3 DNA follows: TGTGCCAGCAGCTTTGCATACCCGCAGGGCAATGAGCAGTACTTC. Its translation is CASSFAYPQGNEQYF.

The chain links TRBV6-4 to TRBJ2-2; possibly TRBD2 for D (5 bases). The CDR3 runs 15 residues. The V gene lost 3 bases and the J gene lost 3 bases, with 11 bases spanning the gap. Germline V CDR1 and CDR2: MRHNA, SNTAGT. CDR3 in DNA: TGTGCCAGCAGTGAGTCAGCGGACTACACCGGGGAGCTGTTTTTT. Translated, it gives CASSESADYTGELFF.

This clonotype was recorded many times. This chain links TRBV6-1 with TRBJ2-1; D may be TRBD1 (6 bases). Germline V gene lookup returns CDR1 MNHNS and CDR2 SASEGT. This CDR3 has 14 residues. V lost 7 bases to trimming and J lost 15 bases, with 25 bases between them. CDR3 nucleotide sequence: TGTGCCAGCACCTCTGCGACAGGCCACCCCTGGGGGTTCTTC. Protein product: CASTSATGHPWGFF.

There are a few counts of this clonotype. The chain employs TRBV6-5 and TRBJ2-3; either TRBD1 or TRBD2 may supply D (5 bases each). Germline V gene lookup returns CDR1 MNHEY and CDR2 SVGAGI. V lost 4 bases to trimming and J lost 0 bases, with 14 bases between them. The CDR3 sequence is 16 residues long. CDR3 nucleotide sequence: TGTGCCAGCAGTTCCTTGGGACGGACTAGCACAGATACGCAGTATTTT. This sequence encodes CASSSLGRTSTDTQYF.

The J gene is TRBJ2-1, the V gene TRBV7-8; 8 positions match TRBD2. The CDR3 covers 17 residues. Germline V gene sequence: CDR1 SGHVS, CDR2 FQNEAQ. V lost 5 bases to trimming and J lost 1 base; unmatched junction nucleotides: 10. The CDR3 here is CASSPQLAVVSYNEQFF. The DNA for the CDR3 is TGTGCCAGCAGCCCTCAACTAGCGGTGGTATCCTACAATGAGCAGTTCTTC. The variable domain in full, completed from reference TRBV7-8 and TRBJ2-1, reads GAGVSQSPRYKVAKRGQDVALRCDPISGHVSLFWYQQALGQGPEFLTYFQNEAQLDKSGLPSDRFFAERPEGSVSTLKIQRTQQEDSAVYLCASSPQLAVVSYNEQFFGPGTRLTVL.

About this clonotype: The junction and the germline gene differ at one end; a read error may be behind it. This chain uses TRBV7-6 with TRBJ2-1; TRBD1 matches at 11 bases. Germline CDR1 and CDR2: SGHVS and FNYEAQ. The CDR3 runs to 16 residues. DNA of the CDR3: TGTGCTAGCAGCCAAAGATACATGGGACAGGGGGAGACCGAGGACTTC. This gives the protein CASSQRYMGQGETEDF.

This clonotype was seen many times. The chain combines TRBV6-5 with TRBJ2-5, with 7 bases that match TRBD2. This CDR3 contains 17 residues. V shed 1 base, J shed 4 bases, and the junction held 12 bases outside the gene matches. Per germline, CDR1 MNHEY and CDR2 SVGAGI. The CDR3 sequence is CASSYWPGGGPVETQYF. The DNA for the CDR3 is TGTGCCAGCAGTTACTGGCCGGGAGGCGGCCCCGTAGAGACCCAGTACTTC.

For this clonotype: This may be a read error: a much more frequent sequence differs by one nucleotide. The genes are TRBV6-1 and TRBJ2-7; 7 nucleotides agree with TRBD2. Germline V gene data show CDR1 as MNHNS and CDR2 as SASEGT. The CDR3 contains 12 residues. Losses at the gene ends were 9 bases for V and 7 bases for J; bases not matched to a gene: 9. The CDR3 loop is CASSLGGGEQYF. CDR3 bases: TGTGCCAGTAGCTTGGGGGGGGGAGAGCAGTACTTC.

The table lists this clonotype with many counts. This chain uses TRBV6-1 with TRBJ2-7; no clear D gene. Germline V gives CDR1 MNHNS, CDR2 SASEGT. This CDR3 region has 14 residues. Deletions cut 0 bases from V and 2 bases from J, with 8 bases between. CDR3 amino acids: CASSEARFTYEQYF. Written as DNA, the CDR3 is TGTGCCAGCAGTGAAGCACGGTTCACCTACGAGCAGTACTTC.

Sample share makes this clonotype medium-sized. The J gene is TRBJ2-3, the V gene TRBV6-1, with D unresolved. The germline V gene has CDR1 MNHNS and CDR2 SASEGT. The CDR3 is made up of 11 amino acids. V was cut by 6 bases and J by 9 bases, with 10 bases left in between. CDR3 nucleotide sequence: TGTGCCAGCAGATCAGAACGAACGCAGTATTTT. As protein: CASRSERTQYF.

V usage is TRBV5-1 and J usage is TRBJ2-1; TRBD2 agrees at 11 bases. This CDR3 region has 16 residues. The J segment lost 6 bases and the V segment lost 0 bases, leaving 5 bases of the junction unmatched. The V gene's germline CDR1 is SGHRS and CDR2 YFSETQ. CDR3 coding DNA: TGCGCCAGCAGCTTGGTAGGGCTAGCGGGAGGCAATGAGCAGTTCTTC. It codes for CASSLVGLAGGNEQFF.

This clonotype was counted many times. CDR3 sequence (DNA): TGTGCCATCGGACTAGCGGGAGAGACCCAGTACTTC. It encodes CAIGLAGETQYF. The chain uses TRBV6-6 and TRBJ2-5; 11 nucleotides line up with TRBD2. CDR1 and CDR2 from the germline V gene are MNHNY and SVGAGI (reference sequence). V shed 10 bases and J 4 bases; nucleotides not matched to a gene: 2. The CDR3 contains 12 residues.

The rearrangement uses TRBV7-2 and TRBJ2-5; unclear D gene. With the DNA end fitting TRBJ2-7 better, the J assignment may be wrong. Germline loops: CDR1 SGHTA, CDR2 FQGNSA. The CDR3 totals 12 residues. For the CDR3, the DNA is TGTGCCAGCAGCTGGTCCATCTACGAGCAGTACTTC. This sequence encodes CASSWSIYEQYF.

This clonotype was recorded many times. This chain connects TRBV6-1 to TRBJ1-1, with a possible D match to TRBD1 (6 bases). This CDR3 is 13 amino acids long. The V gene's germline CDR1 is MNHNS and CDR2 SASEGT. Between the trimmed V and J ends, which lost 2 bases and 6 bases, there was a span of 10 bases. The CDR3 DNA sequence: TGTGCCAGCAGTGAATTAAGGACAGCTGAAGCTTTCTTT. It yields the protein CASSELRTAEAFF.

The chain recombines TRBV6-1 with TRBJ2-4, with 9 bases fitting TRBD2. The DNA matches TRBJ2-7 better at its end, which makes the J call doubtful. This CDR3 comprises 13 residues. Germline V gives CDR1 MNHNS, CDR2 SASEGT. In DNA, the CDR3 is TGTGCCAGCAGCTTTAGCGGGAGCAACGAGCAGTACTTC. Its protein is CASSFSGSNEQYF.

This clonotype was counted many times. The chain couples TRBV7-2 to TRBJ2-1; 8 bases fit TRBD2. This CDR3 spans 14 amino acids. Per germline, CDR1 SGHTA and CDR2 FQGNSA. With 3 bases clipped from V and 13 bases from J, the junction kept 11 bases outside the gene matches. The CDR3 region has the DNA TGTGCCAGCAGCTTGGGGACTAGGAAAGAGACCCAGTTCTTC. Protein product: CASSLGTRKETQFF.

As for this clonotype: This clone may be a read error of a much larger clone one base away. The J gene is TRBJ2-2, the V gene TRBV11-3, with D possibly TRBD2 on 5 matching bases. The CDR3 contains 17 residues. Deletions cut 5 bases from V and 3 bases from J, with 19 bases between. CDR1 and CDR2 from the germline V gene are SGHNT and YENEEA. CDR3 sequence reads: CASSRNIGGSHTGELFF. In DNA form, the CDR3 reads TGTGCCAGCAGCCGAAACATAGGAGGCAGCCACACCGGGGAGCTGTTTTTT.

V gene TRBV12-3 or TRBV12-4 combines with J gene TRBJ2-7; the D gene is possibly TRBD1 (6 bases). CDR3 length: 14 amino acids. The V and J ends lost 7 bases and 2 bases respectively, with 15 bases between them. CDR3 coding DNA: TGTGCCAGCACTGGAGACAGGCACCCCTACGAGCAGTACTTC. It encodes CASTGDRHPYEQYF.

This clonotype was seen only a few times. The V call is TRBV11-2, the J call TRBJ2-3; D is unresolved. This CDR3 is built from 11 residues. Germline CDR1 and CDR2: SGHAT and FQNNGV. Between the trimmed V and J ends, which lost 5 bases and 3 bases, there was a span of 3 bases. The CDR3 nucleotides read TGTGCCAGCAGCCCGACAGATACGCAGTATTTT. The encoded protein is CASSPTDTQYF.

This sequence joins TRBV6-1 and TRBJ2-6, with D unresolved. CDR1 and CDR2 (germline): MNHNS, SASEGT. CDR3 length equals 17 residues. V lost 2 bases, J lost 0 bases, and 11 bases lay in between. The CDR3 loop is CASSELAEISGANVLTF. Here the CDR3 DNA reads TGTGCCAGCAGTGAACTTGCAGAGATCTCTGGGGCCAACGTCCTGACTTTC.

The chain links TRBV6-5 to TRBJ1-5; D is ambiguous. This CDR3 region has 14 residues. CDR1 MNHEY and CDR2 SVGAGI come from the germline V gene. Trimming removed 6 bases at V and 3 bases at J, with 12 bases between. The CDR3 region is CASRGLIDNQPQHF. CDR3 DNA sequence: TGTGCCAGCAGAGGACTGATTGACAATCAGCCCCAGCATTTT.